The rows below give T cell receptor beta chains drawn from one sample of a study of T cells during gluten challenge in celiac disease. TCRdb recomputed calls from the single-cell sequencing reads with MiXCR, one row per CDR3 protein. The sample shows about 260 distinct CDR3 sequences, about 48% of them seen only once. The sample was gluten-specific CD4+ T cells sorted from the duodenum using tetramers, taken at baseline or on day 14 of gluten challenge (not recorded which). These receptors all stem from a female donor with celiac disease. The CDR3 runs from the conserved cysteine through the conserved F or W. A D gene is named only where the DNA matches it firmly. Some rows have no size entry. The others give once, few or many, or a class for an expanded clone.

cdr3_aa: CASSLAPGTVLNYEQYF; cdr3_nt: TGTGCCAGCAGCTTAGCACCCGGGACAGTTCTTAACTACGAGCAGTACTTC; d_call: TRBD1; j_call: TRBJ2-7; clone_size: few; v_call: TRBV7-2
cdr3_aa: CASSLGGPQGASEAFF; cdr3_nt: TGTGCCAGCAGCTTAGGGGGGCCACAGGGGGCGAGTGAAGCTTTCTTT; d_call: TRBD1; j_call: TRBJ1-1; clone_size: few; v_call: TRBV7-6
cdr3_aa: CASSQGQGGDEQYF; cdr3_nt: TGCGCCAGCAGCCAAGGGCAGGGTGGCGACGAGCAGTACTTC; d_call: -; j_call: TRBJ2-7; clone_size: -; v_call: TRBV4-1
cdr3_aa: CASSMTGQGGEKLFF; cdr3_nt: TGCGCCAGCAGCATGACGGGACAGGGTGGAGAAAAACTGTTTTTT; d_call: TRBD1; j_call: TRBJ1-4; clone_size: large; v_call: TRBV4-1
cdr3_aa: CASSIYQAGELFF; cdr3_nt: TGTGCCAGTAGTATTTATCAGGCCGGGGAGCTGTTTTTT; d_call: -; j_call: TRBJ2-2; clone_size: large; v_call: TRBV19
cdr3_aa: CASSAGSFAGEETQYF; cdr3_nt: TGTGCCAGCAGCGCCGGTTCTTTCGCGGGGGAAGAGACCCAGTACTTC; d_call: TRBD2; j_call: TRBJ2-5; clone_size: -; v_call: TRBV9
cdr3_aa: CSARDNIGDTGELFF; cdr3_nt: TGCAGTGCTAGAGACAATATTGGGGACACCGGGGAGCTGTTTTTT; d_call: -; j_call: TRBJ2-2; clone_size: -; v_call: TRBV20-1
cdr3_aa: CASSIRTGGVDEQFF; cdr3_nt: TGTGCCAGCAGCATACGGACAGGGGGGGTCGATGAGCAGTTCTTC; d_call: TRBD1; j_call: TRBJ2-1; clone_size: -; v_call: TRBV7-2
cdr3_aa: CASSVLAGAGGDTQYF; cdr3_nt: TGTGCCTCTTCGGTTCTAGCGGGAGCTGGGGGAGATACGCAGTATTTT; d_call: TRBD2; j_call: TRBJ2-3; clone_size: hyperexpanded; v_call: TRBV7-6
cdr3_aa: CASSQAVGGALYGDTQYF; cdr3_nt: TGCGCCAGCAGCCAAGCGGTCGGGGGGGCCTTGTATGGAGATACGCAGTATTTT; d_call: TRBD2; j_call: TRBJ2-3; clone_size: few; v_call: TRBV4-3
cdr3_aa: CASRQRGAPSYEQYF; cdr3_nt: TGTGCCAGCAGACAACGGGGGGCCCCTTCCTACGAGCAGTACTTC; d_call: -; j_call: TRBJ2-7; clone_size: -; v_call: TRBV12-3/TRBV12-4
cdr3_aa: CSATVGTDYGYTF; cdr3_nt: TGCAGTGCTACAGTAGGGACGGACTATGGCTACACCTTC; d_call: -; j_call: TRBJ1-2; clone_size: -; v_call: TRBV20-1
cdr3_aa: CASSQERIGGLDTQYF; cdr3_nt: TGCGCCAGCAGCCAAGAAAGGATTGGGGGGCTAGATACGCAGTATTTT; d_call: -; j_call: TRBJ2-3; clone_size: few; v_call: TRBV4-1
cdr3_aa: CASSRHGQGAGELFF; cdr3_nt: TGTGCCAGCAGCCGCCACGGACAGGGGGCCGGGGAGCTGTTTTTT; d_call: TRBD1; j_call: TRBJ2-2; clone_size: few; v_call: TRBV7-2
cdr3_aa: CASSQNGQGGETQYF; cdr3_nt: TGCGCCAGCAGCCAAAATGGACAGGGGGGAGAGACCCAGTACTTC; d_call: TRBD1; j_call: TRBJ2-5; clone_size: -; v_call: TRBV4-1
cdr3_aa: CASSPLGGGQDNEQFF; cdr3_nt: TGTGCCAGCAGCCCTTTAGGGGGCGGGCAAGACAATGAGCAGTTCTTC; d_call: TRBD1; j_call: TRBJ2-1; clone_size: hyperexpanded; v_call: TRBV7-3
cdr3_aa: CSAERTYAGGEQFF; cdr3_nt: TGCAGTGCAGAACGGACATACGCAGGGGGTGAGCAGTTCTTC; d_call: TRBD1; j_call: TRBJ2-1; clone_size: many; v_call: TRBV20-1
cdr3_aa: CSASSRGGEKLFF; cdr3_nt: TGCAGTGCTTCGTCAAGGGGAGGTGAAAAACTGTTTTTT; d_call: -; j_call: TRBJ1-4; clone_size: -; v_call: TRBV20-1